Listed below are T cell receptor beta chains from one sample, sequenced in a study of beta chain features in type 1 diabetes. Assay: immunoSEQ multiplex PCR; the TCRdb copy retains only in-frame clones and omits some. The sample consists of about half a million clones, 25% to 35% of them appearing once. Input material: naive CD4+ T cells from blood. Source of these receptors: a man aged 18 to 29 in good health. Both conserved end residues are part of each CDR3. A D gene is named only where the DNA matches it firmly. Size tells how often a clone was seen (once, few, many) or the class of an expanded clone, and some rows leave it out.

CDR3 protein	CDR3 DNA	D gene	V gene	clone size	J gene
CASSWRALAKNIQYF	TGTGCCAGCAGTTGGCGGGCTCTAGCCAAAAACATTCAGTACTTC	.	TRBV27	.	TRBJ2-4
CASSLAGQGYEQYF	TGTGCCAGCAGCTTAGCGGGACAGGGCTACGAGCAGTACTTC	TRBD1	TRBV7-2	.	TRBJ2-7
CASSQGLALDNEQFF	TGCGCCAGCAGCCAAGGACTAGCGCTCGACAATGAGCAGTTCTTC	TRBD2	TRBV4-1	.	TRBJ2-1
CASSSGQGASYEQYF	TGTGCCAGCAGCAGTGGACAGGGGGCATCCTACGAGCAGTACTTC	TRBD1	TRBV6-5	.	TRBJ2-7
CASSIEGSSFYEQYF	TGCGCCAGCAGCATTGAGGGTAGCTCCTTCTACGAGCAGTACTTC	.	TRBV5-1	.	TRBJ2-7
CASSSIGLAGETQYF	TGTGCCAGCAGCTCAATAGGACTAGCAGGGGAGACCCAGTACTTC	TRBD2	TRBV5-6	.	TRBJ2-5
CASSEFRTSGRANEQFF	TGTGCCAGCAGTGAATTCCGGACTAGCGGGAGGGCCAATGAGCAGTTCTTC	TRBD2	TRBV25-1	few	TRBJ2-1
CASSPTTLGGETQYF	TGTGCCAGCAGCCCAACAACCCTGGGCGGGGAGACCCAGTACTTC	.	TRBV7-9	.	TRBJ2-5
CASSTTDTQYF	TGTGCCAGCAGTACCACAGATACGCAGTATTTT	.	TRBV27	.	TRBJ2-3
CASSFGGRVYEQYF	TGTGCCAGCAGCTTCGGCGGGAGGGTCTACGAGCAGTACTTC	TRBD2	TRBV5-4	.	TRBJ2-7
CASSPQYNEQFF	TGTGCCAGCAGTCCTCAATACAATGAGCAGTTCTTC	.	TRBV2	.	TRBJ2-1
CSVATGSNQPQHF	TGCAGCGTTGCTACGGGGAGCAATCAGCCCCAGCATTTT	.	TRBV29-1	few	TRBJ1-5
CAISDRELSTDTQYF	TGTGCCATCAGTGATCGGGAGCTTAGCACAGATACGCAGTATTTT	.	TRBV10-3	few	TRBJ2-3
CASSPGTSGSPSYNEQFF	TGCGCCAGCAGCCCAGGGACTAGCGGGAGTCCGTCCTACAATGAGCAGTTCTTC	TRBD2	TRBV4-1	few	TRBJ2-1
CASSREAKRGYTF	TGTGCCAGCAGTCGCGAGGCCAAAAGGGGCTACACCTTC	.	TRBV28	.	TRBJ1-2
CAWSLGGFNEKLFF	TGTGCCTGGAGTTTAGGAGGGTTCAATGAAAAACTGTTTTTT	.	TRBV30	few	TRBJ1-4
CAWSVRASGEQYF	TGTGCCTGGAGTGTACGGGCTAGCGGCGAGCAGTACTTC	TRBD2	TRBV30	once	TRBJ2-7
CASSPLVGGTDTQYF	TGTGCCAGCAGCCCCTTAGTCGGGGGTACAGATACGCAGTATTTT	.	TRBV14	.	TRBJ2-3
CASNPTFGANVLTF	TGTGCCAGTAATCCTACATTTGGGGCCAACGTCCTGACTTTC	.	TRBV19	.	TRBJ2-6
CASSQVPSGRETQYF	TGCGCCAGCAGCCAAGTCCCTAGCGGGAGGGAGACCCAGTACTTC	TRBD2	TRBV4-3	few	TRBJ2-5
CAWSVLGATGGRNNEQFF	TGTGCCTGGAGTGTACTGGGGGCAACAGGGGGTAGAAACAATGAGCAGTTCTTC	TRBD1	TRBV30	few	TRBJ2-1
CASSPVASWAPEGNEQFF	TGTGCCAGCAGCCCGGTCGCGAGTTGGGCGCCCGAGGGGAATGAGCAGTTCTTC	.	TRBV14	.	TRBJ2-1
CASRGAGGETDTQYF	TGTGCCAGCAGGGGAGCGGGAGGGGAAACAGATACGCAGTATTTT	TRBD2	TRBV28	.	TRBJ2-3